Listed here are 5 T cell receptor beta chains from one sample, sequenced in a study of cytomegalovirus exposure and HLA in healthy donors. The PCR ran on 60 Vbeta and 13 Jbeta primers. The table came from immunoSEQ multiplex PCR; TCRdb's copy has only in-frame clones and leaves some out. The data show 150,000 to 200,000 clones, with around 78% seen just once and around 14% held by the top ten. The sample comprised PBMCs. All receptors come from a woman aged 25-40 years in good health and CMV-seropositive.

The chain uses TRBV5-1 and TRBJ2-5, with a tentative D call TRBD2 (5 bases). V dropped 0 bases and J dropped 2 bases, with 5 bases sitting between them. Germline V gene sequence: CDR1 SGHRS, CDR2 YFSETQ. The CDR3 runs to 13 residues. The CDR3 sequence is CASSLGEQETQYF. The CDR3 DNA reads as TGCGCCAGCAGCTTGGGGGAGCAAGAGACCCAGTACTTC.

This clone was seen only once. This chain's CDR3 is CAWSVQGAGELFF. The CDR3, as DNA: TGTGCCTGGAGTGTACAAGGGGCCGGGGAGCTGTTTTTT. V usage is TRBV30 and J usage is TRBJ2-2; weak D call: TRBD1 (5 bases). Germline loops: CDR1 GTSNPN, CDR2 SVGIG (reference sequence). The ends were cut back, 0 bases at V and 6 bases at J, with 8 bases in the middle. This CDR3 is 13 amino acids long.

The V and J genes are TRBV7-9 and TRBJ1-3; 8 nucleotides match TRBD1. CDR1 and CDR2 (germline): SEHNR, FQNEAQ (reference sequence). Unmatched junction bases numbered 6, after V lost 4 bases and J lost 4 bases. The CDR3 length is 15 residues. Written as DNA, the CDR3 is TGTGCCAGCAGCTCTCGGGACAGGAGAGGAAACACCATATATTTT. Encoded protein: CASSSRDRRGNTIYF.

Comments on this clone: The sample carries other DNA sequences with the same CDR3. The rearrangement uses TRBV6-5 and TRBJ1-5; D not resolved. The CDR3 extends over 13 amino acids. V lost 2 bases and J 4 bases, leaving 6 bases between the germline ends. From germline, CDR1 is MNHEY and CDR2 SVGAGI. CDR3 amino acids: CASSYRLNQPQHF. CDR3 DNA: TGTGCCAGCAGTTACCGGTTAAATCAGCCCCAGCATTTT.

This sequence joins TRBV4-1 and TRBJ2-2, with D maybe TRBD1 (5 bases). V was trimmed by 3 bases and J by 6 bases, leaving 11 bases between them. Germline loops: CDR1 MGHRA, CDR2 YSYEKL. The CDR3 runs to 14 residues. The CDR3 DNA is TGCGCCAGCAGCCAGCAGACAGTTCCCGGGGAGCTGTTTTTT. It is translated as CASSQQTVPGELFF.